This T cell receptor beta chain was identified in a study of blood T cell repertoires in COVID-19. Germline CDR1 LGHDT, CDR2 YNNKEL (reference sequence). The CDR3 extends over 13 amino acids. Trimming removed 6 bases from V and 4 bases from J, with 9 bases in between. Data came from immunoSEQ multiplex PCR; TCRdb stores just in-frame clones and leaves some out. The repertoire has about 490,000 clones, 80% to 90% of them found once; the top ten carry approximately 2.9%. Sample: peripheral blood. This receptor was obtained from a human donor in a cohort sampled during active COVID-19. This chain connects TRBV3-1 (or the pseudogene TRBV3-2) to TRBJ2-2; no definite D call. This CDR3 reads CASRSSGTGELFF. The CDR3 DNA follows: TGTGCCAGCAGATCCTCAGGCACCGGGGAGCTGTTTTTT.